This T cell receptor (beta chain) originates from a study of shared clonotypes between healthy human individuals. The CDR3 has 14 residues. Per germline, CDR1 SGHRS and CDR2 YFSETQ. The germline V and J ends were trimmed by 0 bases and 1 base, with 7 bases remaining between them. Evenly divided among several immunoSEQ plates was the genomic DNA of each subset. This table comes from immunoSEQ multiplex PCR, and its TCRdb copy is limited to in-frame clones, with some not included. The sample lists millions of clones, 90% to 95% occurring once. V usage is TRBV5-1 and J usage is TRBJ1-1; D is perhaps TRBD1 (5 bases). This receptor was taken from a man between 18 and 29 years old in good health. Some clones in this sample may be carry-over from other donors' samples. Specimen: naive CD4+ T cells from PBMCs. Subset specified: CD45RA+ positively selected. The CDR3 sequence is CASSLEGTNTEAFF. The CDR3 nucleotides read TGCGCCAGCAGCTTGGAGGGGACGAACACTGAAGCTTTCTTT.